This T cell receptor (beta chain) was found in a study of cytotoxic CD8 clonotypes in ibrutinib-treated CLL. Repertoires were generated with immunoSEQ multiplex PCR, while TCRdb's copy carries only in-frame clones and drops some. The sample lists roughly 150,000 clones; roughly three quarters were seen once. The sequence was collected from a human donor with chronic lymphocytic leukemia. The starting material was PBMCs, obtained after 24 months of ibrutinib treatment.

The chain's CDR3 is CASTPTGGMATQYF. The CDR3 region has the DNA TGTGCCAGCACCCCGACAGGGGGAATGGCGACCCAGTACTTC. The genes are TRBV2 and TRBJ2-5; 9 bases line up with TRBD1. Trimming removed 7 bases from V and 7 bases from J; junction bases left unmatched: 10. The CDR3 is made up of 14 amino acids. Germline V gene sequence: CDR1 SNHLY, CDR2 FYNNEI.